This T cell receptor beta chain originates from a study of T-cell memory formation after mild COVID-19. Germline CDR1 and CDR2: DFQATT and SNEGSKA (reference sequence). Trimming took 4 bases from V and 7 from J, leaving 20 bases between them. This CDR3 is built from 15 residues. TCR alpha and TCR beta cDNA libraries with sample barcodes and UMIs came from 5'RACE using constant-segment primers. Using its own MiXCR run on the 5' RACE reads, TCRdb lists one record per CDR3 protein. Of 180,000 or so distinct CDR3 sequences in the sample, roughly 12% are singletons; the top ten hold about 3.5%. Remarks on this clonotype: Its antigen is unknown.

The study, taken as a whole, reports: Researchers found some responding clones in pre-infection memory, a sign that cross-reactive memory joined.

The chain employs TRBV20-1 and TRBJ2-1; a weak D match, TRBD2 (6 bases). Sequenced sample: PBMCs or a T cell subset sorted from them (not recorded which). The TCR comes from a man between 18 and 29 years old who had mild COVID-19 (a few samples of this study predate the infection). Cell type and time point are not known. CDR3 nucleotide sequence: TGCAGTGCTACTATAGGTGGCGGGGCCGCAAATGAGCAGTTCTTC. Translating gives CSATIGGGAANEQFF.